Following are 19 T cell receptor beta chains from one sample sequenced in a study of cytomegalovirus exposure and HLA in healthy donors. Primers for the PCR totalled 60 Vbeta and 13 Jbeta. Profiling relied on immunoSEQ multiplex PCR, and the TCRdb table lists in-frame clones only, not all of them. This table holds 100,000 to 150,000 clones, roughly 80% found once. The sequencing input was PBMCs. The receptors were sampled from a man younger than 40 in good health and CMV-seronegative.

The CDR3 region has the DNA TGTGCCAGTAGCCGGACAGGGTCCAATTCTGGGGCCAACGTCCTGACTTTC. It is translated as CASSRTGSNSGANVLTF. V is TRBV19 and J is TRBJ2-6; TRBD1 matches at 8 bases. With V trimmed by 6 bases and J by 1 base, 8 bases remained unmatched. This CDR3 has 17 residues. The germline gives CDR1 LNHDA, CDR2 SQIVND (reference sequence).

V gene TRBV19 combines with J gene TRBJ2-1; D may be TRBD2 (6 bases). The CDR3 loop spans 15 amino acids. Germline V gene sequence: CDR1 LNHDA, CDR2 SQIVND (reference sequence). The V end was cut by 2 bases, the J end by 8 bases, with 16 bases between. The CDR3 here is CASSIRRGDGDEQFF. The CDR3 bases are TGTGCCAGTAGTATACGGAGGGGCGATGGGGATGAGCAGTTCTTC. The whole variable domain, remainder taken from reference TRBV19 and TRBJ2-1, is DGGITQSPKYLFRKEGQNVTLSCEQNLNHDAMYWYRQDPGQGLRLIYYSQIVNDFQKGDIAEGYSVSREKKESFPLTVTSAQKNPTAFYLCASSIRRGDGDEQFFGPGTRLTVL.

This clone was seen more than once but under ten times. The V gene is TRBV10-1, the J gene TRBJ1-2; no reliable D call. V dropped 3 bases and J dropped 2 bases, with 7 bases sitting between them. Germline V gives CDR1 WNHNN, CDR2 SYGVQD (reference sequence). The CDR3 runs 13 residues. The CDR3 loop reads CASSEAGNYGYTF. DNA for the CDR3: TGCGCCAGCAGTGAAGCCGGGAACTATGGCTACACCTTC.

V usage is TRBV5-1 and J usage is TRBJ1-4; TRBD1 might be the D (6 bases). Looked up from germline, CDR1 is SGHRS and CDR2 is YFSETQ. Trimming removed 0 bases from V and 2 bases from J, with 11 bases in between. The CDR3 is made up of 16 amino acids. The CDR3 DNA is TGCGCCAGCAGCTTGGACAGGGTGGGCACTAATGAAAAACTGTTTTTT. Translation: CASSLDRVGTNEKLFF.

The chain couples TRBV11-2 to TRBJ2-1; D not resolved. The CDR3 consists of 11 residues. Per germline, CDR1 SGHAT and CDR2 FQNNGV. The V gene lost 5 bases and the J gene lost 4 bases, with 3 bases spanning the gap. This chain's CDR3 is CASSQYNEQFF. The CDR3 region has the DNA TGTGCCAGCAGCCAGTACAATGAGCAGTTCTTC.

This clone has just one count. The CDR3, as DNA: TGTGCCAGCAGTTTATCGGGACTGCCAAAAGAAGAGCAGTTCTTC. Translation gives CASSLSGLPKEEQFF. The rearrangement links TRBV27 to TRBJ2-1; D possibly corresponds to TRBD2 (6 bases). This CDR3 spans 15 amino acids. From germline, CDR1 is MNHEY and CDR2 SMNVEV (reference sequence). V was clipped by 0 bases and J by 10 bases, with 16 bases between them.

The rearrangement links TRBV5-3 to TRBJ2-5; 13 bases are a match to TRBD2. TRBV5-3 belongs to the ORF category, with a function that is uncertain. J was trimmed by 5 bases and V by 5 bases; bases with no gene match: 9. This CDR3 contains 16 residues. Written as DNA, the CDR3 is TGTGCCAGAAGTCCCGGACTAGCGGGGGTAGGGGAGACCCAGTACTTC. It encodes CARSPGLAGVGETQYF.

About this clone itself: Sequence at one end of the junction differs from germline and may be a read error. The chain links TRBV6-6 to TRBJ2-7; perhaps TRBD2 as D (5 bases). CDR3 length: 14 residues. Germline CDR1 is MNHNY and CDR2 is SVGAGI (reference sequence). CDR3 residues: CASSYFKGDYGQYF. DNA of the CDR3: TGTGCCAGCAGTTACTTTAAGGGAGATTACGGGCAGTACTTC.

This chain links TRBV7-6 with TRBJ2-1; 7 bases line up with TRBD1. CDR3 length: 17 amino acids. CDR1 and CDR2 (germline): SGHVS, FNYEAQ. The V gene end was trimmed by 4 bases and the J gene end by 6 bases; junction bases not matched to a gene: 15. This CDR3 is CASSSGQNSLNSNEQFF. The CDR3 bases are TGTGCCAGCAGCTCGGGACAGAACTCTTTAAACTCCAATGAGCAGTTCTTC.

The V call is TRBV21-1, the J call TRBJ2-5; the table's TRBD2 call for D was not verified on the DNA. TRBV21-1 is deemed a pseudogene. The length of the CDR3 is 15 residues. This CDR3 is CDSSTPWGTQETQYF. The CDR3 DNA sequence: TGTGACAGCAGCACCCCGTGGGGGACTCAAGAGACCCAGTACTTC.

The chain joins TRBV2 to TRBJ2-3, with 12 bases lining up with TRBD2. The CDR3 runs to 17 residues. The germline V gene encodes CDR1 SNHLY and CDR2 FYNNEI. Unmatched junction bases numbered 16, after V lost 6 bases and J lost 9 bases. CDR3 DNA: TGTGCCAGCAGCTCGCGCCGGTTACTAGCGGGGGGCCAGACGCAGTATTTT. Protein: CASSSRRLLAGGQTQYF.

The chain uses TRBV7-9 and TRBJ2-3, with TRBD2 matching over 7 bases. There are 16 residues in the CDR3. Germline V gene sequence: CDR1 SEHNR, CDR2 FQNEAQ (reference sequence). Trimming removed 6 bases from V and 5 bases from J; junction bases left unmatched: 14. As DNA, the CDR3 is TGTGCCAGCAGACCGGGGGAGGGCAGGGAGAGAGATACGCAGTATTTT. Translated, it gives CASRPGEGRERDTQYF.

This chain links TRBV5-4 with TRBJ1-1; 9 bases line up with TRBD1. Trimming at V came to 3 bases and at J to 0 bases, leaving 6 bases not matched to a gene. Germline lookup yields CDR1 SGHNT and CDR2 YYREEE (reference sequence). This CDR3 has 16 amino acids. The CDR3 sequence: CASSSPDRGMNTEAFF. CDR3 DNA: TGTGCCAGCAGCTCGCCTGACAGGGGGATGAACACTGAAGCTTTCTTT.

The chain carries TRBV5-1 and TRBJ2-2, with 9 bases that match TRBD1. The germline CDR1 and CDR2 sequences are SGHRS and YFSETQ. The J segment lost 1 base and the V segment lost 2 bases, leaving 3 bases of the junction unmatched. The CDR3 runs 16 residues. The CDR3 bases are TGCGCCAGCAGCTTAACAGGGGGCCTGAACACCGGGGAGCTGTTTTTT. It translates to CASSLTGGLNTGELFF. The complete variable domain, with remaining parts taken from reference TRBV5-1 and TRBJ2-2, reads KAGVTQTPRYLIKTRGQQVTLSCSPISGHRSVSWYQQTPGQGLQFLFEYFSETQRNKGNFPGRFSGRQFSNSRSEMNVSTLELGDSALYLCASSLTGGLNTGELFFGEGSRLTVL.

The chain joins TRBV27 to TRBJ1-2, with 8 nucleotides matching TRBD1. V lost 5 bases to trimming and J lost 1 base; unmatched junction nucleotides: 3. CDR1 and CDR2 from the germline V gene are MNHEY and SMNVEV (reference sequence). The CDR3 extends over 14 amino acids. CDR3: CASSPGQGNYGYTF. As DNA, the CDR3 is TGTGCCAGCAGTCCCGGACAGGGTAACTATGGCTACACCTTC.

The gene calls are TRBV27 and TRBJ2-7, with 10 bases aligning to TRBD1. The CDR3 length is 15 residues. CDR1 is MNHEY, CDR2 SMNVEV, per germline (reference sequence). J was trimmed by 5 bases and V by 5 bases; bases with no gene match: 9. CDR3 amino acids: CASSPTGTGVHEQYF. The CDR3 bases are TGTGCCAGCAGTCCCACAGGGACAGGGGTCCACGAGCAGTACTTC.

The chain employs TRBV27 and TRBJ2-5; D possibly corresponds to TRBD2 (5 bases). Germline V CDR1 and CDR2: MNHEY, SMNVEV (reference sequence). Trimming removed 3 bases from V and 2 bases from J, with 13 bases in between. The CDR3 covers 15 residues. CDR3 bases: TGTGCCAGCAGTTTCACCCTCCCGGGGCAAGAGACCCAGTACTTC. The encoded protein is CASSFTLPGQETQYF.

The chain carries TRBV6-6 and TRBJ1-2; tentatively, D is TRBD1 (5 bases). The CDR3 runs 13 residues. In germline, CDR1 is MNHNY, CDR2 SVGAGI (reference sequence). V was trimmed by 3 bases and J by 8 bases, leaving 13 bases between them. CDR3 region: CASSYAGSQGYTF. The CDR3 nucleotides read TGTGCCAGCAGTTATGCAGGGTCCCAGGGCTACACCTTC.

This clone occurred a few times. The chain combines TRBV29-1 with TRBJ1-2, with TRBD1 matching over 8 bases. V gave up 5 bases and J gave up 8 bases; unmatched junction bases: 7. The CDR3 extends over 12 amino acids. The germline CDR1 and CDR2 sequences are SQVTM and ANQGSEA. CDR3 bases: TGCAGCGTTAACAGGGGGGATATCGGCTACACCTTC. This codes for CSVNRGDIGYTF.